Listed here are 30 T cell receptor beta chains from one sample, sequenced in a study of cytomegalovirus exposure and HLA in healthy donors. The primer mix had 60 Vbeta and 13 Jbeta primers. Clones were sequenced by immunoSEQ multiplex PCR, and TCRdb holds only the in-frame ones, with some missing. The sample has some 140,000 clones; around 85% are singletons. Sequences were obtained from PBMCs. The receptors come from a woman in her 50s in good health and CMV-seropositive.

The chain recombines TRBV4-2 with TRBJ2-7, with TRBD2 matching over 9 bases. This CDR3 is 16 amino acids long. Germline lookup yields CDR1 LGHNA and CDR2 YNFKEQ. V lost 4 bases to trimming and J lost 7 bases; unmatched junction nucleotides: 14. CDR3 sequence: CASSPTQRGASQEQYF. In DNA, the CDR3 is TGTGCCAGCAGCCCCACCCAGCGGGGGGCCTCCCAGGAGCAGTACTTC.

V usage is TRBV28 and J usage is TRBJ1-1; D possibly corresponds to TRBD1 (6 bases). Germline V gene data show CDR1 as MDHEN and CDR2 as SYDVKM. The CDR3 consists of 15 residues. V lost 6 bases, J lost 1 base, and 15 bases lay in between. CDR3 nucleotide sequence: TGTGCCAGCAGGTGGGGAACAGGGAGGAACACTGAAGCTTTCTTT. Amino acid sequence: CASRWGTGRNTEAFF.

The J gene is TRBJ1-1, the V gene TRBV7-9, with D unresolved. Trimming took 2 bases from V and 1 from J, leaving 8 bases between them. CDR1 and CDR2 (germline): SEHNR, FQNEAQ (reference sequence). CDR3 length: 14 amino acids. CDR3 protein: CASSLFAGNTEAFF. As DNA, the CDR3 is TGTGCCAGCAGCTTATTCGCGGGGAACACTGAAGCTTTCTTT.

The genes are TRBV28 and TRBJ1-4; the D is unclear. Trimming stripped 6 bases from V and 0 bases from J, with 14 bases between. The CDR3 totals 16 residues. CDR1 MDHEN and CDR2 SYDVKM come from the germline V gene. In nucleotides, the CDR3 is TGTGCCAGCAGCCCCCCCACAGCCTCAACTAATGAAAAACTGTTTTTT. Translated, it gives CASSPPTASTNEKLFF.

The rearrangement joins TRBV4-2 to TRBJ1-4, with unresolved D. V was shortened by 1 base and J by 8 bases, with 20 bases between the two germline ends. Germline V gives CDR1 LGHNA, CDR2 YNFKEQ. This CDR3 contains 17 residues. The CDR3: CASSQAGRRFTGEKLFF. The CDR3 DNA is TGTGCCAGCAGCCAAGCTGGGAGAAGGTTCACCGGCGAAAAACTGTTTTTT.

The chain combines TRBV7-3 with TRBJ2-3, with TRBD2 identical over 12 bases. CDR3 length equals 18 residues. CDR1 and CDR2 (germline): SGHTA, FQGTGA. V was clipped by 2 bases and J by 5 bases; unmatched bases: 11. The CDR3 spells CASSLPPTSGGWGDTQYF. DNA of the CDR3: TGTGCCAGCAGCTTACCGCCAACTAGCGGGGGGTGGGGAGATACGCAGTATTTT.

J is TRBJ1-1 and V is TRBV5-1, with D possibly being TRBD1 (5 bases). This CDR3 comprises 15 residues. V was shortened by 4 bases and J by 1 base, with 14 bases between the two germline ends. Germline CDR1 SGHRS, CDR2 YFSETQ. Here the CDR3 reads CASSPTGGSNTEAFF. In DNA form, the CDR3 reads TGCGCCAGCAGCCCGACGGGGGGATCGAACACTGAAGCTTTCTTT.

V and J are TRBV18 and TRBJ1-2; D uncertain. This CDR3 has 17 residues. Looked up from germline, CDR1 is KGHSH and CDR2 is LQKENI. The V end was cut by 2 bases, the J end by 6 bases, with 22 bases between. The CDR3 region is CASSPASPSRRVNGYTF. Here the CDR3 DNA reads TGTGCCAGCTCACCAGCGTCTCCCTCGCGGAGGGTGAATGGCTACACCTTC.

The CDR3 DNA follows: TGTGCCAGCAGTGGGGCAGGGGGAAGCAATCAGCCCCAGCATTTT. Encoded protein: CASSGAGGSNQPQHF. The genes are TRBV2 and TRBJ1-5; 7 bases are shared with TRBD1. Germline V lookup: CDR1 SNHLY, CDR2 FYNNEI. This CDR3 is built from 15 residues. V shed 4 bases and J 1 base; nucleotides not matched to a gene: 4.

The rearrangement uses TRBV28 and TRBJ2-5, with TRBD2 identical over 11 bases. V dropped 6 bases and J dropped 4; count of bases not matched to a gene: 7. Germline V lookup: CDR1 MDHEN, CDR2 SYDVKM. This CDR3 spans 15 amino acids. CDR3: CASRLSGGARETQYF. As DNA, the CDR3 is TGTGCCAGCAGACTTAGCGGGGGGGCCCGAGAGACCCAGTACTTC.

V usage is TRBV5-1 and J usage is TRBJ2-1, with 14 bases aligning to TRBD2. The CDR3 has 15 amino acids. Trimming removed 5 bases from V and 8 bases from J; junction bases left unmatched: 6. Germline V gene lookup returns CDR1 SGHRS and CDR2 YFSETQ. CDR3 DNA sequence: TGCGCCAGCAGGAAAGGGACTAGCGGGGGCTATGAGCAGTTCTTC. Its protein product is CASRKGTSGGYEQFF.

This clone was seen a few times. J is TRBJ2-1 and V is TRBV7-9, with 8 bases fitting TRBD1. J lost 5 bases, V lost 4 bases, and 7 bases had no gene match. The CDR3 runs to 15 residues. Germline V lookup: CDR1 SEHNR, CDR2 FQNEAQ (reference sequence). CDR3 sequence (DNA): TGTGCCAGCAGCTCCTCAGGGGGCTTCCACAATGAGCAGTTCTTC. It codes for CASSSSGGFHNEQFF.

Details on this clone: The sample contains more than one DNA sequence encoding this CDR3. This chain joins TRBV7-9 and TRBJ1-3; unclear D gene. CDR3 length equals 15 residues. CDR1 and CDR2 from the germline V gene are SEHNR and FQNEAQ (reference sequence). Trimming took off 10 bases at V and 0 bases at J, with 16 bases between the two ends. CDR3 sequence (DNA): TGTGCCAACCATCCGGCCGGGAGCTCTGGAAACACCATATATTTT. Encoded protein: CANHPAGSSGNTIYF. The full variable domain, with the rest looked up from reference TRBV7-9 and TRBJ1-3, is DTGVSQNPRHKITKRGQNVTFRCDPISEHNRLYWYRQTLGQGPEFLTYFQNEAQLEKSRLLSDRFSAERPKGSFSTLEIQRTEQGDSAMYLCANHPAGSSGNTIYFGEGSWLTVV.

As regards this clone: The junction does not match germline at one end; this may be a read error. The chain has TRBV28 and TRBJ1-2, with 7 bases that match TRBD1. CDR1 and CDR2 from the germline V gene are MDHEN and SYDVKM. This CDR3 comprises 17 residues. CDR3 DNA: TGTGCCGGCAGTTCTTCAGCCATCAGGGGGAACTACTATGGCTACACCTTC. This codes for CAGSSSAIRGNYYGYTF.

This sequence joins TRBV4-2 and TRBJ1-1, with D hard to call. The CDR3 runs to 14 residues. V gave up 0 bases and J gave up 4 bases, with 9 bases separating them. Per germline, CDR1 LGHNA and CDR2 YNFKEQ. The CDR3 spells CASSQETGSTEAFF. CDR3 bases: TGTGCCAGCAGCCAAGAAACTGGGAGCACTGAAGCTTTCTTT.

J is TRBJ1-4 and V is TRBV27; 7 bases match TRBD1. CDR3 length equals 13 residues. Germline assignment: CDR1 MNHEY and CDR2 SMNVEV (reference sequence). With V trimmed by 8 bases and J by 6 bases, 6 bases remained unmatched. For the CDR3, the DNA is TGTGCCAGCTCAAGACAGGGTGATGAAAAACTGTTTTTT. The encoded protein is CASSRQGDEKLFF.

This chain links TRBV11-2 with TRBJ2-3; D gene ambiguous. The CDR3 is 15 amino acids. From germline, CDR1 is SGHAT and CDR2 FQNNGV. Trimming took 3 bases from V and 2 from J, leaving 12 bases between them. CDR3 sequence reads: CASSFGSDFTDTQYF. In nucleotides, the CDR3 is TGTGCCAGCAGCTTTGGCAGTGACTTCACAGATACGCAGTATTTT.

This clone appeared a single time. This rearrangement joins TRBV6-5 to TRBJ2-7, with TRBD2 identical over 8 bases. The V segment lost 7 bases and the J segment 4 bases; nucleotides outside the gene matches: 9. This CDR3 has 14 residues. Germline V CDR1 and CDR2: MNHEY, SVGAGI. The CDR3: CASTSAGGTYEQYF. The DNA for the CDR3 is TGTGCCAGCACCTCCGCGGGGGGTACGTACGAGCAGTACTTC.

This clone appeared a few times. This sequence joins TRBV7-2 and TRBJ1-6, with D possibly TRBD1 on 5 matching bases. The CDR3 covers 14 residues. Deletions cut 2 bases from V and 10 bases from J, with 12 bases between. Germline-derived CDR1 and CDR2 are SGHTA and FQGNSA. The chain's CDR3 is CASSLLDNRSPLHF. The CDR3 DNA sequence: TGTGCCAGCAGCTTATTGGACAATCGGTCACCCCTCCACTTT.

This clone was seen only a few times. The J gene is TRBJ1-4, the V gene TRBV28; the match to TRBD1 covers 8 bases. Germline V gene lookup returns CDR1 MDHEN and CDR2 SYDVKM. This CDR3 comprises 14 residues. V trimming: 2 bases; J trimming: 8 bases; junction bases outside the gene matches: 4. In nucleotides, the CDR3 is TGTGCCAGCAGTTTACTCCAGGGGGCCGAAAAACTGTTTTTT. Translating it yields CASSLLQGAEKLFF.

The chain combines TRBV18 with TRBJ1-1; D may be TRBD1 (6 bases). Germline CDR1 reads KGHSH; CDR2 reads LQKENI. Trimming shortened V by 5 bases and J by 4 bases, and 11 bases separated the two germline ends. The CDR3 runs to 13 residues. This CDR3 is CASSAGAVTEAFF. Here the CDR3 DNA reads TGTGCCAGCTCAGCAGGGGCGGTCACTGAAGCTTTCTTT.

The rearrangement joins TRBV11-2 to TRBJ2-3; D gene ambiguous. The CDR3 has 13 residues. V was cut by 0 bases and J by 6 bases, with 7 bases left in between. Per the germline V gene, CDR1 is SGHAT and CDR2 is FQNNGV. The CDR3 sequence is CASSLERTDTQYF. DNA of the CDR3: TGTGCCAGCAGCTTAGAGAGAACGGATACGCAGTATTTT.

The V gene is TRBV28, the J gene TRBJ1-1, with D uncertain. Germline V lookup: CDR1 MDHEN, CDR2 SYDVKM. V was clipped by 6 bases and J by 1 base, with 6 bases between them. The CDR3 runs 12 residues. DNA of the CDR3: TGTGCCAGCAGGGGAGGGAACACTGAAGCTTTCTTT. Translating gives CASRGGNTEAFF.

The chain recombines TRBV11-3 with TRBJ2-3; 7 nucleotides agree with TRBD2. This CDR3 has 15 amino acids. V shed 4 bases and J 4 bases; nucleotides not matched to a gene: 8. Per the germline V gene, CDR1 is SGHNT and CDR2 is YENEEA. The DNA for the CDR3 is TGTGCCAGCAGCTCGATGGGACTAATGGCAGATACGCAGTATTTT. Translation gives CASSSMGLMADTQYF.

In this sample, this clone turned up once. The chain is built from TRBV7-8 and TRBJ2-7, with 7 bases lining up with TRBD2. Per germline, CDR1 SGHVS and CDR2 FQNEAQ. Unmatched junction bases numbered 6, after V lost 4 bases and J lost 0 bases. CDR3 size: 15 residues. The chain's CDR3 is CASSSGLGDSYEQYF. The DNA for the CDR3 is TGTGCCAGCAGCTCCGGACTAGGGGACTCCTACGAGCAGTACTTC.

The CDR3 nucleotides are TGCACCAGCAGCCAAAGGCGGGGGGCCCTAAATGGCTACACCTTC. This translates into CTSSQRRGALNGYTF. The chain joins TRBV1 to TRBJ1-2. TRBV1 is designated a pseudogene. The CDR3 has 15 amino acids.

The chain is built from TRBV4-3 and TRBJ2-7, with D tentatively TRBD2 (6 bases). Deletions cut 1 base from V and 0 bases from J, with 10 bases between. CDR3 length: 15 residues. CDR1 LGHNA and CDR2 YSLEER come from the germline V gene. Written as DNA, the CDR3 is TGCGCCAGCAGCCAAGTAGTGACTAGCTCCTACGAGCAGTACTTC. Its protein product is CASSQVVTSSYEQYF.

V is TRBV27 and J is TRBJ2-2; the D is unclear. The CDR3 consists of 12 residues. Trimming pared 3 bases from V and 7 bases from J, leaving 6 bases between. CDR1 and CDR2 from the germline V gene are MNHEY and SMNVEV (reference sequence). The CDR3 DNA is TGTGCCAGCAGTTTTCGTAGCGGGGAGCTGTTTTTT. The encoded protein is CASSFRSGELFF.

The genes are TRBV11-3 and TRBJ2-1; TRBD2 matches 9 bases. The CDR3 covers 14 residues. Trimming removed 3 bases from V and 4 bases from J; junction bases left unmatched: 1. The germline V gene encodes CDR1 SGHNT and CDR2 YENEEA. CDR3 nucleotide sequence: TGTGCCAGCAGCTTGAGCGGGGGGTACAATGAGCAGTTCTTC. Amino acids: CASSLSGGYNEQFF.

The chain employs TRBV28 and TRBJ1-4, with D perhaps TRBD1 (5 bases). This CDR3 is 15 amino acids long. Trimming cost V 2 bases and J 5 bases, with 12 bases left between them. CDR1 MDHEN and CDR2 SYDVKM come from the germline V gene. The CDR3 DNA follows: TGTGCCAGCAGTTTAGGGTCGGGGGGAAATGAAAAACTGTTTTTT. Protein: CASSLGSGGNEKLFF.